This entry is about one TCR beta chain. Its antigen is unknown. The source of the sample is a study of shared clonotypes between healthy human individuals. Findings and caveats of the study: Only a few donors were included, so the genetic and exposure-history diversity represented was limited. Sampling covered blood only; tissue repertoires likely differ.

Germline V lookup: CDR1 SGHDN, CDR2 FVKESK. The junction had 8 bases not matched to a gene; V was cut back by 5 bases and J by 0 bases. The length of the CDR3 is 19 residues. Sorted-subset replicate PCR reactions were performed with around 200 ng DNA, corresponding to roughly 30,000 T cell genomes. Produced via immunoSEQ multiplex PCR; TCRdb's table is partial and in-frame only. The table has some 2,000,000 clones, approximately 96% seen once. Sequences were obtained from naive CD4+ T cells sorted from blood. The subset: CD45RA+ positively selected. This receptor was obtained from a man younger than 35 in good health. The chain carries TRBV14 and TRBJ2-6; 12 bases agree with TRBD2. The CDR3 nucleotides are TGTGCCAGCAGCTCAGGCTGGACTAGCGGGAACTCTGGGGCCAACGTCCTGACTTTC. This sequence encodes CASSSGWTSGNSGANVLTF.